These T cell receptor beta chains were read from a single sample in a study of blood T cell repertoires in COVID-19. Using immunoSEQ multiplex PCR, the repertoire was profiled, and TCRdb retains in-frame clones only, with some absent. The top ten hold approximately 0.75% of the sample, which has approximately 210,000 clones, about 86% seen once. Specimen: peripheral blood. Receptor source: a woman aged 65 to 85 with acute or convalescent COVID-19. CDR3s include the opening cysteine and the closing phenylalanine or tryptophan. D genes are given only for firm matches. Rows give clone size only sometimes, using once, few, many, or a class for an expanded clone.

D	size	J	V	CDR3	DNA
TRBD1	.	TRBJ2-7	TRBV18	CASSRDRGSYEQYF	TGTGCCAGCTCTCGGGACAGGGGTTCTTACGAGCAGTACTTC
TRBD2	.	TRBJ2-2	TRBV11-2	CASSLLAGGTGELFF	TGTGCCAGCAGCTTACTAGCGGGGGGGACCGGGGAGCTGTTTTTT
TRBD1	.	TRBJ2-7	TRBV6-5	CASSAGTGLNSEYF	TGTGCCAGCAGCGCCGGGACAGGGCTTAATTCGGAGTACTTC
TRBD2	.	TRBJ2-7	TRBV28	CASSWTSGERGRTYEQYF	TGTGCCAGCAGTTGGACTAGCGGGGAGCGTGGGAGAACCTACGAGCAGTACTTC
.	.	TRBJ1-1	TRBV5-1	CASSFGGTEAFF	TGCGCCAGCAGCTTTGGGGGGACTGAAGCTTTCTTT
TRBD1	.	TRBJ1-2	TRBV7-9	CASSLGIGTEVYGYTF	TGTGCCAGCAGCTTAGGCATCGGGACAGAAGTTTATGGCTACACCTTC
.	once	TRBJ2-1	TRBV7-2	CASSRWWRDSSSYNEQFF	TGTGCCAGCAGCCGTTGGTGGCGGGATTCTAGCTCCTACAATGAGCAGTTCTTC
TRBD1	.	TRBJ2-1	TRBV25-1	CASSDLRGQGDNEQFF	TGTGCCAGCAGCGACCTGAGGGGACAGGGGGACAATGAGCAGTTCTTC
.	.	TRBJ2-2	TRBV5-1	CASSLGSGREELFF	TGCGCCAGCAGCTTGGGTTCAGGGCGTGAGGAGCTGTTTTTT
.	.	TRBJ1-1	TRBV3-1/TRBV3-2	CASSQSGPGTEAFF	TGTGCCAGCAGCCAATCAGGGCCGGGCACTGAAGCTTTCTTT
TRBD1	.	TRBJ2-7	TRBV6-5	CASSYSGQGGKQYF	TGTGCCAGCAGTTACTCGGGACAGGGAGGAAAGCAGTACTTC
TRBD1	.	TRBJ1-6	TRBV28	CASRSTGSSYNSPLHF	TGTGCCAGCAGGTCGACAGGGAGCTCCTATAATTCACCCCTCCACTTT
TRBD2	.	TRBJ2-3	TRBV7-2	CASSILSSGGADTQYF	TGTGCCAGCAGCATCCTATCTAGCGGTGGAGCAGATACGCAGTATTTT
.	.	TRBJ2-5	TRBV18	CASSPLLTQETQYF	TGTGCCAGCTCACCCCTTTTAACTCAAGAGACCCAGTACTTC
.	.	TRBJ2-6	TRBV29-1	CSVRGASGANVLTF	TGCAGCGTTCGTGGGGCGTCAGGGGCCAACGTCCTGACTTTC
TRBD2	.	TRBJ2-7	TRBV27	CASSLAPNSPFLAGNYEQYF	TGTGCCAGCAGTTTAGCGCCCAATTCCCCCTTCCTAGCGGGAAATTACGAGCAGTACTTC
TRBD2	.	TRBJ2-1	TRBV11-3	CASSQRGTSLNEQFF	TGTGCCAGCAGCCAAAGGGGGACTAGTCTCAATGAGCAGTTCTTC
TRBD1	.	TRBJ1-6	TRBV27	CASRGTGNSPLHF	TGTGCCAGCAGGGGGACAGGTAATTCACCCCTCCACTTT
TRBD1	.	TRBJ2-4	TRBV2	CASRGDRGVKNIQYF	TGTGCCAGCAGGGGGGACAGGGGAGTGAAAAACATTCAGTACTTC
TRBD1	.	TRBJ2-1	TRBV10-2	CASSPQGAVNNEQFF	TGCGCCAGCAGTCCACAGGGGGCAGTAAACAATGAGCAGTTCTTC
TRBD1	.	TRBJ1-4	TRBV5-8	CASSLAGQGGEKLFF	TGTGCCAGCAGCTTGGCCGGACAGGGAGGTGAAAAACTGTTTTTT
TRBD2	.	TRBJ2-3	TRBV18	CASSLLAGVNTDTQYF	TGTGCCAGCTCATTATTAGCGGGAGTAAACACAGATACGCAGTATTTT
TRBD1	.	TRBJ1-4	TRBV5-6	CASSSPTQGAEKLFF	TGTGCCAGCAGCTCACCCACCCAGGGGGCTGAAAAACTGTTTTTT
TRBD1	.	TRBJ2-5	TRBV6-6	CASRETGGSQETQYF	TGTGCCAGCAGGGAGACAGGGGGAAGCCAAGAGACCCAGTACTTC
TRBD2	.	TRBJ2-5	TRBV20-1	CSASVLAGAVETQYF	TGCAGTGCTAGTGTCCTAGCGGGAGCTGTCGAGACCCAGTACTTC
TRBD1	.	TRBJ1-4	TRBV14	CASSQVTRGATPEKLFF	TGTGCCAGCAGCCAAGTAACCAGGGGGGCCACTCCGGAAAAACTGTTTTTT
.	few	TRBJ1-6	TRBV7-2	CASSTDTSYNSPLHF	TGTGCCAGCAGCACCGACACCTCCTATAATTCACCCCTCCACTTT
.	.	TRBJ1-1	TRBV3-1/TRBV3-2	CASSQVAGLNTEAFF	TGTGCCAGCAGCCAGGTGGCAGGGTTGAACACTGAAGCTTTCTTT
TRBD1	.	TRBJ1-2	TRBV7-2	CASSLGGDRGINYGYTF	TGTGCCAGCAGCTTAGGAGGAGACAGGGGGATAAACTATGGCTACACCTTC
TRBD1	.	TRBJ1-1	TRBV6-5	CASEPTGVVGEAFF	TGTGCCAGCGAACCGACAGGGGTAGTCGGGGAAGCTTTCTTT
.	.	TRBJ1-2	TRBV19	CASSESGQSGYGYTF	TGTGCCAGTAGTGAGAGCGGTCAGTCGGGCTATGGCTACACCTTC